These T cell receptor beta chains were read from a single sample in a study of cytomegalovirus exposure and HLA in healthy donors. The data were produced by immunoSEQ multiplex PCR, yet TCRdb's version contains in-frame clones alone and is incomplete. The sample has 150,000 to 200,000 clones, roughly 79% seen once. The sequencing input was PBMCs. Receptors originate from a male donor in good health and CMV-seronegative. Both conserved end residues are part of each CDR3. The D gene is left open where the match is weak.

V gene	D gene	J gene	CDR3 protein	CDR3 DNA
TRBV9	-	TRBJ2-7	CASSRTTTSYEQYF	TGTGCCAGCAGTAGGACGACTACCTCCTACGAGCAGTACTTC
TRBV30	-	TRBJ2-1	CAWSRGEGVEQFF	TGTGCCTGGAGTAGGGGGGAGGGCGTTGAGCAGTTCTTC
TRBV7-9	-	TRBJ2-7	CSSSLESGEQYF	TGTTCCAGCAGCTTGGAAAGCGGCGAGCAGTACTTC
TRBV25-1	-	TRBJ1-1	CASNRDWNTEAFF	TGTGCCAGCAACCGGGACTGGAACACTGAAGCTTTCTTT
TRBV19	TRBD1	TRBJ1-6	CASSMFSLSTGELHF	TGTGCCAGTAGTATGTTCTCACTGTCGACAGGGGAGCTCCACTTT
TRBV4-3	TRBD1	TRBJ1-3	CASSQATGGVLRNTIYF	TGCGCCAGCAGCCAAGCGACAGGGGGAGTACTGCGGAACACCATATATTTT
TRBV15	TRBD2	TRBJ2-1	CATSSQTSGYYNEQFF	TGTGCCACCAGCAGCCAGACTAGCGGGTATTACAATGAGCAGTTCTTC
TRBV7-2	-	TRBJ1-5	CASSFNEPIFNQPQHF	TGTGCCAGCAGCTTCAACGAGCCGATTTTCAATCAGCCCCAGCATTTT
TRBV25-1	-	TRBJ1-2	CASSDRVSYGYTF	TGTGCCAGCAGTGACAGGGTGAGCTATGGCTACACCTTC
TRBV6-1	-	TRBJ2-1	CASSEVRLGVAQFF	TGTGCCAGCAGTGAAGTACGACTAGGAGTGGCGCAGTTCTTC
TRBV28	TRBD2	TRBJ2-1	CASSRLAGGPLMINEQFF	TGTGCCAGCAGCCGACTAGCGGGAGGGCCCCTTATGATCAATGAGCAGTTCTTC
TRBV6-6	TRBD2	TRBJ2-7	CASSRLADGHYEQYF	TGTGCCAGCAGCCGGCTAGCGGACGGTCACTACGAGCAGTACTTC
TRBV6-5	-	TRBJ1-3	CASSYVGLGNTIYF	TGTGCCAGCAGTTACGTCGGACTAGGAAACACCATATATTTT
TRBV27	TRBD1	TRBJ1-2	CASSFGQASGYTF	TGTGCCAGCAGTTTTGGACAGGCCTCAGGCTACACCTTC